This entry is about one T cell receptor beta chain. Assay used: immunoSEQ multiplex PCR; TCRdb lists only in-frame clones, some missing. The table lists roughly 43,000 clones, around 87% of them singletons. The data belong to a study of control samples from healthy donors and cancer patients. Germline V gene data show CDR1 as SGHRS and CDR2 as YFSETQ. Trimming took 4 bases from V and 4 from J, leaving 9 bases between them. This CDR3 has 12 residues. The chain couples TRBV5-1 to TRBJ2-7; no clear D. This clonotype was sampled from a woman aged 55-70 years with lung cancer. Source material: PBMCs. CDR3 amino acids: CASSPIGYEQYF. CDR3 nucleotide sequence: TGCGCCAGCAGCCCCATAGGTTACGAGCAGTACTTC.